Below, 5 T cell receptor beta chains from the same sample are listed, as sequenced in a study of tumor-infiltrating lymphocytes in primary liver carcinoma listed by TCRdb under 2017. Without any cell sorting, total RNA and DNA were extracted together from around 20-30 mg of bulk tissue using the AllPrep DNA/RNA mini kit. Sequencer: Illumina HiSeq 2500. TCRbeta-specific cDNA was reverse-transcribed from 500 to 550 ng total RNA using a constant-region primer and ProtoScript II reverse transcriptase. Construction of the TCRbeta libraries relied on three nested rounds of multiplex PCR, following a slightly modified ARM-PCR procedure. The first two PCR rounds used multiplex TRBV1-TRBV30 forward primers with a Cbeta reverse primer, each for approximately 9 cycles. Clones were called with MiXCR by TCRdb after fastp trimmed the public reads at Q25, and only in-frame beta chains were retained. All rows with the same CDR3 protein become a single entry with the most common DNA and genes. Across this sample there are 100,000 to 120,000 distinct CDR3 sequences, with around 83% seen only once. The leading ten clones occupy more than 15% of the sample.

The sample was liver tumor tissue from sampling region 3. The cell subset or site label of this sample denotes: tumor region T3, left-lateral pole. These receptor sequences come from a man in his forties with primary liver carcinoma and hepatitis B virus infection.

As regards this clonotype: The junction and the germline gene differ at one end; a read error may be behind it. The DNA for the CDR3 is TGTGGCAGCAGCTCTCCTTCGAGTATCGGATCCTACCATGAGCAGTTCTTC. This codes for CGSSSPSSIGSYHEQFF. The chain joins TRBV11-1 to TRBJ2-1; D uncertain. Germline V gives CDR1 SGHAT, CDR2 FQDESV (reference sequence). This CDR3 comprises 17 residues.

With respect to this clonotype: One junction end does not reproduce the germline sequence, and a read error may be involved. The chain carries TRBV4-3 and TRBJ2-5; 7 nucleotides align to TRBD2. The length of the CDR3 is 18 residues. The V gene's germline CDR1 is LGHNA and CDR2 YSLEER. CDR3 in DNA: TGCGCCAGCAGCCAAGACCTGATTGGCGGGAGCTCGCAAGAAACCCAGTACTTC. It is translated as CASSQDLIGGSSQETQYF.

The chain employs TRBV6-2 or TRBV6-3 and TRBJ2-3; D uncertain. Germline CDR1 is MNHEY and CDR2 is SVGEGT. The CDR3 contains 12 residues. V gave up 8 bases and J gave up 3 bases, with 9 bases separating them. The CDR3 sequence is CASCSSTDTQYF. The CDR3 coding sequence is TGTGCCAGCTGTTCTAGTACAGATACGCAGTATTTT.

A remark on this clonotype: One end of the junction fails to match germline, which may point to a read error. The chain has TRBV6-5 and TRBJ2-2; tentatively, D is TRBD1 (5 bases). This CDR3 is 13 amino acids long. From germline, CDR1 is MNHEY and CDR2 SVGAGI. In DNA form, the CDR3 reads TGTACCAGCAGTTACCAGGACACCAGGGAGCTGTTTTTT. Translating gives CTSSYQDTRELFF.

About this clonotype: In this CDR3 the conserved last residue, phenylalanine or tryptophan, is missing, so a read error is likely. It is unclear where the CDR3 begins or ends on the DNA, so no DNA is shown, and the CDR3 is as TCRdb lists it. V is TRBV12-3 or TRBV12-4 and J is TRBJ2-5. The length of the CDR3 is 14 amino acids, counting both ends. The CDR3 loop reads CASSLGTTSRTHYS.